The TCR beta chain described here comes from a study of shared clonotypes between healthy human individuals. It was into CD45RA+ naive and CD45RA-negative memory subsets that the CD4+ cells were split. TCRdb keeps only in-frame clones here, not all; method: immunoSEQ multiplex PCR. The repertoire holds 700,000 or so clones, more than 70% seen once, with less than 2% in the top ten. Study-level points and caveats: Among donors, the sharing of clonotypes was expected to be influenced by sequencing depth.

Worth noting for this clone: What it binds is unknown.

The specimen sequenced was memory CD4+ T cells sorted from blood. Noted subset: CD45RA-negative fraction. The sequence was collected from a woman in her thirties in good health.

CDR3 sequence reads: CASSQAEGGSEQYF. CDR3 DNA: TGTGCCAGCAGCCAAGCCGAGGGAGGCTCTGAGCAGTACTTC. This chain links TRBV4-2 with TRBJ2-7; D might be TRBD2 (6 bases). CDR3 length equals 14 residues. Looked up from germline, CDR1 is LGHNA and CDR2 is YNFKEQ. The ends were cut back, 1 base at V and 7 bases at J, with 14 bases in the middle.